The next 9 T cell receptor beta chains were all read from a single sample in a study of shared clonotypes between healthy human individuals. The repertoire was sequenced with immunoSEQ multiplex PCR; TCRdb's copy has only in-frame clones and lacks some. The data hold roughly 2.2 million clones, with over 90% observed a single time. Material: naive CD4+ T cells from PBMCs. The subset: CD45RA+ positively selected. The receptors come from a man in his late teens or twenties in good health. Some clones in this sample may be carry-over from other donors' samples.

The V and J genes are TRBV19 and TRBJ2-1; a weak D match, TRBD1 (5 bases). V was shortened by 5 bases and J by 5 bases, with 10 bases between the two germline ends. The V gene's germline CDR1 is LNHDA and CDR2 SQIVND (reference sequence). There are 13 residues in the CDR3. The CDR3 nucleotides are TGTGCCAGTAGTCCAGGGATTCACAATGAGCAGTTCTTC. Protein: CASSPGIHNEQFF.

J is TRBJ1-5 and V is TRBV27; TRBD1 matches at 7 bases. J lost 4 bases, V lost 6 bases, and 15 bases had no gene match. From germline, CDR1 is MNHEY and CDR2 SMNVEV (reference sequence). This CDR3 is 17 amino acids long. CDR3 in amino acids: CASRPSALGGGNQPQHF. The CDR3 region has the DNA TGTGCCAGCAGACCCTCGGCTTTAGGGGGCGGAAATCAGCCCCAGCATTTT.

This clone showed up just a few times. Within the sample, other DNA sequences also encode this same CDR3. V and J are TRBV5-1 and TRBJ2-5; perhaps TRBD1 as D (6 bases). Trimming took off 4 bases at V and 2 bases at J, with 9 bases between the two ends. CDR3 length: 13 residues. Germline assignment: CDR1 SGHRS and CDR2 YFSETQ. CDR3 in amino acids: CASSPGQQETQYF. In nucleotides, the CDR3 is TGCGCCAGCAGCCCCGGACAGCAAGAGACCCAGTACTTC.

The chain carries TRBV29-1 and TRBJ2-2, with D possibly matching TRBD2 (6 bases). V lost 5 bases and J 1 base, leaving 8 bases between the germline ends. Germline CDR1 and CDR2: SQVTM and ANQGSEA. The CDR3 is made up of 13 amino acids. This CDR3 is CSVIAVNTGELFF. The DNA for the CDR3 is TGCAGCGTTATAGCGGTGAACACCGGGGAGCTGTTTTTT.

This clone was picked up a small number of times. The V gene is TRBV6-5, the J gene TRBJ1-5; D ambiguous. CDR1 is MNHEY, CDR2 SVGAGI, per germline. Trimming pared 6 bases from V and 0 bases from J, leaving 12 bases between. This CDR3 spans 15 amino acids. CDR3 sequence reads: CASSRTQDSNQPQHF. The CDR3 nucleotides are TGTGCCAGCAGCCGGACCCAAGATAGCAATCAGCCCCAGCATTTT.

The chain uses TRBV6-5 and TRBJ1-2; a possible D gene is TRBD1 (6 bases). V lost 0 bases and J lost 4, with 12 bases in between. Germline V lookup: CDR1 MNHEY, CDR2 SVGAGI. The CDR3 has 15 residues. Written as DNA, the CDR3 is TGTGCCAGCAGTTACTCGCAGGGGCTAGTCTATGGCTACACCTTC. It yields the protein CASSYSQGLVYGYTF.

This chain uses TRBV7-2 with TRBJ2-2, with D perhaps being TRBD1 or TRBD2 (6 bases each). The CDR3 runs 15 residues. V gave up 2 bases and J gave up 5 bases, with 12 bases separating them. Germline-derived CDR1 and CDR2 are SGHTA and FQGNSA. This CDR3 is CASSLMGGGTGELFF. CDR3 nucleotides: TGTGCCAGCAGCTTAATGGGGGGCGGAACCGGGGAGCTGTTTTTT.

About this clone itself: This sample also contains other DNA sequences that code for the same CDR3. The chain combines TRBV6-4 with TRBJ2-3; D unresolved. Germline values: CDR1 MRHNA, CDR2 SNTAGT. Trimming took 0 bases from V and 1 from J, leaving 5 bases between them. The CDR3 contains 14 residues. CDR3 DNA sequence: TGTGCCAGCAGTGACTCCGGCGGCACAGATACGCAGTATTTT. Translated, it gives CASSDSGGTDTQYF.

The chain joins TRBV28 to TRBJ2-5, with TRBD1 as a possible D gene (6 bases). The CDR3 extends over 15 amino acids. Germline V gene data show CDR1 as MDHEN and CDR2 as SYDVKM. Trimming pared 3 bases from V and 3 bases from J, leaving 14 bases between. Here the CDR3 DNA reads TGTGCCAGCAGTTTTATCGGGGCAGGGGAAGAGACCCAGTACTTC. This translates into CASSFIGAGEETQYF.